In its sample, the clone carrying this T cell receptor (beta chain) was seen a few times. Germline CDR1 reads SGHRS; CDR2 reads YFSETQ. The CDR3 extends over 14 amino acids. The J segment lost 4 bases and the V segment lost 4 bases, leaving 6 bases of the junction unmatched. MiXCR, run by TCRdb on the 5' RACE reads, gives a single entry per CDR3 protein. This repertoire shows 600,000 to 850,000 distinct CDR3 sequences, over 15% found once; its top ten account for over 10%. This record belongs to a study of identical twins. This sample also belongs to another study, concerning T cells expressing NK-cell markers.

The clonotype comes from a woman aged 18-29 years in good health. The chain combines TRBV5-1 with TRBJ2-5, with 8 bases fitting TRBD2. Specimen: PBMCs. CDR3 sequence: CASSVGGVRETQYF. The CDR3 nucleotides are TGCGCCAGCAGCGTCGGGGGGGTGAGAGAGACCCAGTACTTC.